This T cell receptor beta chain is from a study of blood T cell repertoires in COVID-19. Here immunoSEQ multiplex PCR was the method, and the copy in TCRdb shows in-frame clones only, minus some. This sample has under 250,000 clones, with around three quarters found just once. V was shortened by 6 bases and J by 7 bases, with 12 bases between the two germline ends. CDR1 is DFQATT, CDR2 SNEGSKA, per germline (reference sequence). The CDR3 covers 11 residues. The chain couples TRBV20-1 to TRBJ1-2; a possible D gene is TRBD1 (5 bases). What was sequenced was peripheral blood. This clonotype was sampled from a woman in her 70s with acute or convalescent COVID-19. The CDR3 protein is CSAVGGSGYTF. The CDR3 bases are TGCAGTGCGGTCGGGGGGTCTGGCTACACCTTC.